These T cell receptor beta chains were read from a single sample in a study of control samples from healthy donors and cancer patients. The method was immunoSEQ multiplex PCR; TCRdb's version includes in-frame clones alone and lacks a portion of them. The sample yields around 130,000 clones, about 94% seen once. The specimen was blood. All receptors come from a man younger than 40 in good health. Both conserved end residues are part of each CDR3. D genes are given only for firm matches. Size values are once, few and many counts, or a class for expanded clones, and some rows have none.

CDR3 DNA,CDR3 protein,V gene,D gene,clone size,J gene
TGTGCCAGCTACCGGGACAACACTGAAGCTTTCTTT,CASYRDNTEAFF,TRBV2,NA,NA,TRBJ1-1
TGTGCCAGCAGGCCCACCGGGACAGGGGGCTACGAGCAGTACTTC,CASRPTGTGGYEQYF,TRBV6-5,TRBD1,NA,TRBJ2-7
TGTGCCAGCAGTCAGAACACCGGGGAGCTGTTTTTT,CASSQNTGELFF,TRBV12-3/TRBV12-4,NA,NA,TRBJ2-2
TGTGCCAGCAGTTTAACGGTTCGGGCTACAGATACGCAGTATTTT,CASSLTVRATDTQYF,TRBV27,NA,NA,TRBJ2-3
TGTGCCAGTAGTACTGACAGGGGATGGCGGTATTCTCAAGAGACCCAGTACTTC,CASSTDRGWRYSQETQYF,TRBV19,TRBD1,once,TRBJ2-5
TGTGCCAGCAGCTTGTGGATAAACACCGGGGAGCTGTTTTTT,CASSLWINTGELFF,TRBV5-6,NA,NA,TRBJ2-2
TGTGCCAGCAGCTTACGCGGGGCGGTCTCCTACGAGCAGTACTTC,CASSLRGAVSYEQYF,TRBV7-8,NA,NA,TRBJ2-7
TGTGCCAGCAGCGCCTGGGGCGGGACTAATTCACCCCTCCACTTT,CASSAWGGTNSPLHF,TRBV7-2,NA,NA,TRBJ1-6
TGTGCCAGCAGCTTAGCGGGGGGGGGCTACGAGCAGTACTTC,CASSLAGGGYEQYF,TRBV7-8,TRBD2,NA,TRBJ2-7
TGTGCCAGCAGCCAAGATCTTCAAGAGACCCAGTACTTC,CASSQDLQETQYF,TRBV14,NA,once,TRBJ2-5
TGTGCCACGATTATCGGCCAGGGGCGCGGAAACACCATATATTTT,CATIIGQGRGNTIYF,TRBV21-1,NA,NA,TRBJ1-3
TGCGCCAGCAGCCAAGGACAGGGGGTCGGTCTCGGCCGTGGCTACACCTTC,CASSQGQGVGLGRGYTF,TRBV4-1,TRBD1,NA,TRBJ1-2
TGTGCCAGCAGCGCCCGACCGGGACAGGGGAACACCATATATTTT,CASSARPGQGNTIYF,TRBV9,TRBD1,NA,TRBJ1-3
TGTGCCAGCAGTTTGAAAGTCACCGGGGAGCTGTTTTTT,CASSLKVTGELFF,TRBV12-3/TRBV12-4,NA,NA,TRBJ2-2
TGTGCCTGGAGTGGGCCAGGAACAGGGGGATGGGAGCAGTACTTC,CAWSGPGTGGWEQYF,TRBV30,TRBD1,NA,TRBJ2-7
TGTGCCAGCAGCCAAAGCGCCGGGCGGTACGAGCAGTACTTC,CASSQSAGRYEQYF,TRBV7-2,NA,once,TRBJ2-7
TGTGCCAGCACTAGGGGCAGGGAAACAGATACGCAGTATTTT,CASTRGRETDTQYF,TRBV2,NA,NA,TRBJ2-3
TGTGCCAGCAGTGAAGGGGACAGGACTTACACAGATACGCAGTATTTT,CASSEGDRTYTDTQYF,TRBV2,TRBD1,NA,TRBJ2-3
TGTGCCAGCAGAAGCCGGGACAACTATAATTCACCCCTCCACTTT,CASRSRDNYNSPLHF,TRBV7-9,NA,NA,TRBJ1-6
TGTGCCAGTAAGCCGGCGACGATGATGAACACTGAAGCTTTCTTT,CASKPATMMNTEAFF,TRBV19,NA,NA,TRBJ1-1
TGCGCCAGCAGCTTGGCGTCAGGGTGGCGGAGGGAGACCCAGTACTTC,CASSLASGWRRETQYF,TRBV5-1,NA,NA,TRBJ2-5
TGTGCCAGCAGTCGGACAGGGGGCGAGGGCACTGAAGCTTTCTTT,CASSRTGGEGTEAFF,TRBV6-5,TRBD1,NA,TRBJ1-1
TGTGCCAGCAGTGAAGCCCGCTGGAAAAGGATAAGCAATCAGCCCCAGCATTTT,CASSEARWKRISNQPQHF,TRBV6-1,NA,NA,TRBJ1-5
TGCAGCGTTACGACTAGGGTGGTTGAGACCCAGTACTTC,CSVTTRVVETQYF,TRBV29-1,NA,NA,TRBJ2-5
TGCGCCAGCAGCCAAGAGCCAGGGAGAACAGATACGCAGTATTTT,CASSQEPGRTDTQYF,TRBV4-1,NA,NA,TRBJ2-3
TGTGCCAGCAGTCCTTATCGTGGAGTCGGGAGCACTGAAGCTTTCTTT,CASSPYRGVGSTEAFF,TRBV27,NA,NA,TRBJ1-1
TGTGCCAGCAGCGTAGGGACAGCTGGAAACACCATATATTTT,CASSVGTAGNTIYF,TRBV9,NA,NA,TRBJ1-3
TGTGCCAGCAGCCCGAGAGGGCAGGGGGCCCCCGTCGGTTCTGAGACCCAGTACTTC,CASSPRGQGAPVGSETQYF,TRBV9,TRBD1,once,TRBJ2-5
TGTGCCAGCAGCGACAGGGGAGGAAGCACTGAAGCTTTCTTT,CASSDRGGSTEAFF,TRBV2,TRBD1,NA,TRBJ1-1
TGCGCCAGCAGCTTGGGTGGAAGCTCTGGAAACACCATATATTTT,CASSLGGSSGNTIYF,TRBV5-1,NA,NA,TRBJ1-3
TGTGCCAGCAGCTTGGTCAGGACGATTTTTTTTGCTAATGAAAAACTGTTTTTT,CASSLVRTIFFANEKLFF,TRBV5-4,NA,once,TRBJ1-4
TGTGCCAGCAGCCCCTTTAGGACAGGTCTTAACACCGGGGAGCTGTTTTTT,CASSPFRTGLNTGELFF,TRBV11-2,TRBD1,NA,TRBJ2-2
TGCGCCAGCAGGGTCGGGACCGCCAAAGAGACCCAGTACTTC,CASRVGTAKETQYF,TRBV5-1,NA,once,TRBJ2-5
TGCGCCAGCAGCTTGGCTCGAGGGGCAGAGGAAAAACTGTTTTTT,CASSLARGAEEKLFF,TRBV5-1,NA,NA,TRBJ1-4
TGTGCCTACATGAGCAGGTCTGGAAACACCATATATTTT,CAYMSRSGNTIYF,TRBV30,NA,NA,TRBJ1-3
TGCGCCAGCAGCCAAGACTGGGGGCTGAATGAAAAACTGTTTTTT,CASSQDWGLNEKLFF,TRBV4-1,NA,NA,TRBJ1-4
TGTGCCAGCAGTTACTCGCTGAGAGGGGGAGAAGCTTTCTTT,CASSYSLRGGEAFF,TRBV6-6,NA,NA,TRBJ1-1
TGTGCCAGCAGCCCCTTCATGGCGGGGGGATCTAATGAGCAGTTCTTC,CASSPFMAGGSNEQFF,TRBV3-1/TRBV3-2,TRBD2,NA,TRBJ2-1
TGTGCCAGCAGCCGACAAGGTACTGGCTACACCTTC,CASSRQGTGYTF,TRBV11-2,NA,NA,TRBJ1-2
TGTGCCAGTAGTATTTTTACTAATGAAAAACTGTTTTTT,CASSIFTNEKLFF,TRBV19,NA,NA,TRBJ1-4
TGTGCCAGCAGCTTAGGATTGGGGCGTGCGGGGGGCAAAAACATTCAGTACTTC,CASSLGLGRAGGKNIQYF,TRBV7-2,TRBD2,once,TRBJ2-4
TGTGCCAGCAGCTTGGGACAGAGGTATGGCTACACCTTC,CASSLGQRYGYTF,TRBV7-9,TRBD1,NA,TRBJ1-2
TGTGCCAGCAGCAAAAAAAGCCGATTAAGGGACAGGAGGAAGGGCCAGCCCCAGCATTTT,CASSKKSRLRDRRKGQPQHF,TRBV21-1,NA,NA,TRBJ1-5
TGTGCCAGCAGTTACACGGGTACCAGCGCTGAAGCTTTCTTT,CASSYTGTSAEAFF,TRBV6-5,NA,NA,TRBJ1-1
TGTGCCAGCAGCCCGGCAGGGGCCTATGGCTACACCTTC,CASSPAGAYGYTF,TRBV7-9,NA,NA,TRBJ1-2
TGCGCCAGCAGGGCAGGGGGCGCGGTGGGCACCGGGGAGCTGTTTTTT,CASRAGGAVGTGELFF,TRBV4-3,TRBD1,NA,TRBJ2-2